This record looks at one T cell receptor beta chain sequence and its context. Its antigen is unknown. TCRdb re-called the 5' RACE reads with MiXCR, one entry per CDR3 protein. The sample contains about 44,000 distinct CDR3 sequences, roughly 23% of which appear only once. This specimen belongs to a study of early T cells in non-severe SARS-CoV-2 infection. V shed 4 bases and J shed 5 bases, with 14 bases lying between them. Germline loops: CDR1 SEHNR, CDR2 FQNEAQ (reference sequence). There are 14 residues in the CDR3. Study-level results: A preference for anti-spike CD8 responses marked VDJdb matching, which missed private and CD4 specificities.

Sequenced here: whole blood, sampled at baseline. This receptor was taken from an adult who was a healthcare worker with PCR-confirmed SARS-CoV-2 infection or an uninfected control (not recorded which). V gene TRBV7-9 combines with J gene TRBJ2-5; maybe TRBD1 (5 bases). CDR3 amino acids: CASSSTQGLETQYF. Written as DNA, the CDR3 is TGTGCCAGCAGCTCAACTCAGGGTTTGGAGACCCAGTACTTC.